This entry features one T cell receptor (beta chain) sequence. Its antigen is undetermined. The CDR3 contains 12 residues. V lost 6 bases to trimming and J lost 2 bases, with 7 bases between them. Germline values: CDR1 SEHNR, CDR2 FQNEAQ (reference sequence). The entry originates in a study of T cell repertoires in ileal Crohn's disease. Across the whole study: Median disease duration was 7.9 years; roughly 40% smoked at surgery. Surgery for a complication: stricturing in approximately 60%, penetrating in roughly 40%. About half received postoperative treatment, around ten with thiopurines and under 20 anti-TNF. Broader study findings: Clonal expansions were more frequent in active smokers than non-smokers at surgery.

The method was immunoSEQ multiplex PCR; TCRdb's version includes in-frame clones alone and lacks a portion of them. The sample contains under 7,000 clones, about 95% of which appear only once. The receptor comes from an adult with Crohn's disease. The specimen sequenced was ileal tissue. V usage is TRBV7-9 and J usage is TRBJ1-2; D is unclear. In DNA, the CDR3 is TGTGCCAGCAGTGTCGGGAACTATGGCTACACCTTC. This gives the protein CASSVGNYGYTF.